The 30 T cell receptor beta chains below all came from one sample that was sequenced in a study of T cells after yellow fever vaccination. MiXCR was run by TCRdb on the 5' RACE reads, yielding one entry per CDR3 protein. The profile covers a few hundred thousand distinct CDR3 sequences, with 3.5% to 4.5% appearing a single time and less than 25% taken by the ten largest. The sequences come from PBMCs, collected 5 days after the yellow fever booster vaccination. The source is a man younger than 30 who received the YFV17D yellow fever vaccine.

This clonotype has only a few counts. The chain carries TRBV7-2 and TRBJ1-1; perhaps TRBD1 as D (5 bases). V was pared by 4 bases and J by 10 bases, with 16 bases between. CDR3 length equals 13 residues. Germline CDR1 reads SGHTA; CDR2 reads FQGNSA. CDR3 nucleotides: TGTGCCAGCAGCTCGAGTCAGGGTGCGGCAGCTTTCTTT. It translates to CASSSSQGAAAFF.

This clonotype has only a few counts. The chain combines TRBV20-1 with TRBJ2-4; D ambiguous. Germline loops: CDR1 DFQATT, CDR2 SNEGSKA (reference sequence). The CDR3 consists of 13 residues. V lost 5 bases and J lost 6, with 14 bases in between. In DNA, the CDR3 is TGCAGTGCTCAAGACCCGGGCCCAAACATTCAGTACTTC. It specifies CSAQDPGPNIQYF.

In this sample, this clonotype turned up a few times. The rearrangement links TRBV6-2 or TRBV6-3 to TRBJ2-3; D might be TRBD2 (5 bases). The CDR3 runs 14 residues. V was trimmed by 6 bases and J by 3 bases, leaving 13 bases between them. Germline V lookup: CDR1 MNHEY, CDR2 SVGEGT. CDR3 protein: CASSPGRPTDTQYF. CDR3 DNA sequence: TGTGCCAGCAGCCCGGGAAGGCCGACAGATACGCAGTATTTT.

This clonotype was seen repeatedly, ten times or more. The gene calls are TRBV7-2 and TRBJ1-1; D unresolved. V lost 5 bases and J 9 bases, leaving 16 bases between the germline ends. From germline, CDR1 is SGHTA and CDR2 FQGNSA. This CDR3 is 13 amino acids long. The CDR3, as DNA: TGTGCCAGCAGCCTTATTGGGTTCGATAAAGCTTTCTTT. Its protein product is CASSLIGFDKAFF.

This clonotype was picked up many times. One end of the junction is discordant with germline, which a read error may explain. J is TRBJ1-1 and V is TRBV6-6; a possible D gene is TRBD1 (6 bases). Looked up from germline, CDR1 is MNHNY and CDR2 is SVGAGI (reference sequence). This CDR3 region has 12 residues. Here the CDR3 reads CATAGVGTEAFF. For the CDR3, the DNA is TGTGCCACCGCAGGGGTGGGGACTGAGGCTTTCTTT.

There are a few counts of this clonotype. V usage is TRBV6-1 and J usage is TRBJ1-5; possibly TRBD1 for D (5 bases). Trimming removed 1 base from V and 7 bases from J, with 14 bases in between. CDR1 and CDR2 (germline): MNHNS, SASEGT. The CDR3 contains 15 residues. CDR3 nucleotides: TGTGCCAGCAGTGAAGGGGAGGGCGCAGGGCAGCCCCAGCATTTT. Amino acids: CASSEGEGAGQPQHF.

The chain links TRBV7-6 to TRBJ2-5; D is unclear. The germline V gene encodes CDR1 SGHVS and CDR2 FNYEAQ. Trimming shortened V by 0 bases and J by 4 bases, and 12 bases separated the two germline ends. The CDR3 covers 15 residues. CDR3 loop: CASSLAIWVGETQYF. The CDR3 DNA follows: TGTGCCAGCAGCTTAGCTATCTGGGTGGGAGAGACCCAGTACTTC. The complete variable domain, with remaining parts taken from reference TRBV7-6 and TRBJ2-5, reads GAGVSQSPRYKVTKRGQDVALRCDPISGHVSLYWYRQALGQGPEFLTYFNYEAQQDKSGLPNDRFSAERPEGSISTLTIQRTEQRDSAMYRCASSLAIWVGETQYFGPGTRLLVL.

The table lists this clonotype with a few counts. The rearrangement uses TRBV28 and TRBJ2-5; TRBD2 might be the D (5 bases). This CDR3 region has 13 residues. The germline V gene has CDR1 MDHEN and CDR2 SYDVKM. The V and J ends lost 6 bases and 3 bases respectively, with 11 bases between them. This chain's CDR3 is CASRRASKETQYF. CDR3 sequence (DNA): TGTGCCAGCAGGCGGGCTAGTAAAGAGACCCAGTACTTC.

The chain combines TRBV6-5 with TRBJ1-1; no reliable D call. Germline V gene sequence: CDR1 MNHEY, CDR2 SVGAGI. Between the trimmed V and J ends, which lost 6 bases and 2 bases, there was a span of 7 bases. The CDR3 is 12 amino acids. The CDR3 coding sequence is TGTGCCAGCAGGGCCCCCAACACTGAAGCTTTCTTT. This encodes CASRAPNTEAFF.

In this sample, this clonotype turned up a few times. The chain has TRBV5-1 and TRBJ2-2, with 7 bases matching TRBD1. Trimming removed 4 bases from V and 7 bases from J; junction bases left unmatched: 7. Germline lookup yields CDR1 SGHRS and CDR2 YFSETQ. The CDR3 is 14 residues long. For the CDR3, the DNA is TGCGCCAGCAGCAACGGGACAGCGAACGGGGAGCTGTTTTTT. Residues: CASSNGTANGELFF. Variable domain in full (rest from reference TRBV5-1 and TRBJ2-2): KAGVTQTPRYLIKTRGQQVTLSCSPISGHRSVSWYQQTPGQGLQFLFEYFSETQRNKGNFPGRFSGRQFSNSRSEMNVSTLELGDSALYLCASSNGTANGELFFGEGSRLTVL.

In this sample, this clonotype turned up a few times. The CDR3 DNA is TGCGCCAGCAGCTTGGGATGGACAGGGGGCCAAGAGACCCAGTACTTC. It specifies CASSLGWTGGQETQYF. V usage is TRBV5-1 and J usage is TRBJ2-5; 10 nucleotides align to TRBD1. The germline V gene encodes CDR1 SGHRS and CDR2 YFSETQ. The J segment lost 1 base and the V segment lost 0 bases, leaving 3 bases of the junction unmatched. The length of the CDR3 is 16 residues.

This sequence joins TRBV20-1 and TRBJ2-5; 7 bases line up with TRBD2. CDR3 size: 15 residues. Germline V CDR1 and CDR2: DFQATT, SNEGSKA (reference sequence). With 6 bases clipped from V and 0 bases from J, the junction kept 10 bases outside the gene matches. The CDR3 region is CSAPAGGGDQETQYF. The CDR3 DNA reads TGCAGTGCCCCGGCTGGCGGGGGTGACCAAGAGACCCAGTACTTC.

The chain is built from TRBV11-2 and TRBJ2-3, with D perhaps TRBD1 (5 bases). The CDR3 consists of 16 residues. Germline loops: CDR1 SGHAT, CDR2 FQNNGV. V lost 2 bases, J lost 8 bases, and 20 bases lay in between. The CDR3 here is CASSLRLVGAWGTQYF. CDR3 nucleotides: TGTGCCAGCAGCTTAAGGCTGGTAGGGGCGTGGGGTACGCAGTATTTT.

This clonotype was counted at least ten times. The chain uses TRBV14 and TRBJ2-1; TRBD2 agrees at 11 bases. The CDR3 is 14 residues long. CDR1 is SGHDN, CDR2 FVKESK, per germline. With 0 bases clipped from V and 12 bases from J, the junction kept 4 bases outside the gene matches. In nucleotides, the CDR3 is TGTGCCAGCAGCCAAGATAGCGGGGGGGGTAGGCAGTTCTTC. It is translated as CASSQDSGGGRQFF.

This clonotype was counted ten times or more. This sequence joins TRBV27 and TRBJ1-1; no definite D call. Germline values: CDR1 MNHEY, CDR2 SMNVEV (reference sequence). The CDR3 runs 15 residues. V lost 2 bases and J lost 1, with 11 bases in between. The CDR3 DNA follows: TGTGCCAGCAGTTTAAACGAGTTCGGGAACACTGAAGCTTTCTTT. This translates into CASSLNEFGNTEAFF.

The chain is built from TRBV20-1 and TRBJ2-1; no clear D gene. Trimming took off 2 bases at V and 8 bases at J, with 13 bases between the two ends. There are 13 residues in the CDR3. Germline V gene data show CDR1 as DFQATT and CDR2 as SNEGSKA (reference sequence). For the CDR3, the DNA is TGCAGTGCTAGACCCGCCCAGGTCCATGAGCAGTTCTTC. It is translated as CSARPAQVHEQFF.

This clonotype has at least ten counts. This sequence joins TRBV4-3 and TRBJ1-6, with a possible D match to TRBD1 (5 bases). In germline, CDR1 is LGHNA, CDR2 YSLEER. The V gene lost 0 bases and the J gene lost 4 bases, with 10 bases spanning the gap. The CDR3 totals 16 residues. The CDR3, as DNA: TGCGCCAGCAGCCAAGATTTTGCAGGGTATAATTCACCCCTCCACTTT. Protein: CASSQDFAGYNSPLHF.

The genes are TRBV7-8 and TRBJ1-4; no reliable D call. The germline CDR1 and CDR2 sequences are SGHVS and FQNEAQ. CDR3 size: 15 residues. V was clipped by 0 bases and J by 7 bases, with 12 bases between them. The CDR3 DNA is TGTGCCAGCAGCTTAGCCCATGGTAGTAGTGAAAAACTGTTTTTT. Translating gives CASSLAHGSSEKLFF. Full variable domain (outside the CDR3, taken from reference TRBV7-8 and TRBJ1-4): GAGVSQSPRYKVAKRGQDVALRCDPISGHVSLFWYQQALGQGPEFLTYFQNEAQLDKSGLPSDRFFAERPEGSVSTLKIQRTQQEDSAVYLCASSLAHGSSEKLFFGSGTQLSVL.

This clonotype was observed at least ten times. The rearrangement links TRBV6-1 to TRBJ2-7, with D possibly TRBD2 on 6 matching bases. This CDR3 region has 15 residues. Trimming took off 6 bases at V and 0 bases at J, with 15 bases between the two ends. CDR1 is MNHNS and CDR2 is SASEGT in the germline V gene. CDR3 region: CASRPTGLSSYEQYF. For the CDR3, the DNA is TGTGCCAGCAGACCTACGGGACTGAGCTCCTACGAGCAGTACTTC.

This clonotype was seen at least ten times. The gene calls are TRBV6-2 or TRBV6-3 and TRBJ2-7; no clear D gene. The V gene's germline CDR1 is MNHEY and CDR2 SVGEGT. This CDR3 has 11 residues. The V gene lost 2 bases and the J gene lost 3 bases, with 2 bases spanning the gap. CDR3 region: CASSYVYEQYF. CDR3 in DNA: TGTGCCAGCAGTTACGTCTACGAGCAGTACTTC.

V and J are TRBV28 and TRBJ1-3; 8 bases are shared with TRBD1. The germline gives CDR1 MDHEN, CDR2 SYDVKM. The V segment lost 3 bases and the J segment 0 bases; nucleotides outside the gene matches: 4. The CDR3 contains 16 residues. The chain's CDR3 is CASSFRDRYSGNTIYF. The CDR3 DNA is TGTGCCAGCAGTTTCCGGGACAGGTACTCTGGAAACACCATATATTTT.

The V gene is TRBV7-3, the J gene TRBJ1-2; D unresolved. Germline-derived CDR1 and CDR2 are SGHTA and FQGTGA. The CDR3 is made up of 15 amino acids. Trimming took 5 bases from V and 7 from J, leaving 20 bases between them. The CDR3 is CASSPKVLANAGYTF. Here the CDR3 DNA reads TGTGCCAGCAGCCCAAAAGTTCTAGCCAATGCTGGCTACACCTTC.

This clonotype showed up just a few times. This chain links TRBV5-1 with TRBJ2-2; possibly TRBD1 for D (5 bases). The germline V gene has CDR1 SGHRS and CDR2 YFSETQ. CDR3 length equals 16 residues. V was shortened by 1 base and J by 6 bases, with 16 bases between the two germline ends. The CDR3: CASSLQRRLQAGELFF. The CDR3 DNA follows: TGCGCCAGCAGCTTGCAGCGCAGGCTACAGGCCGGGGAGCTGTTTTTT.

This clonotype was recorded at least ten times. This CDR3 is CASSRQDSYEQYF. In nucleotides, the CDR3 is TGTGCCAGCAGTCGACAGGATTCCTACGAGCAGTACTTC. V usage is TRBV21-1 and J usage is TRBJ2-7; the table's D call, TRBD1, has no DNA check behind it. TRBV21-1 is assigned pseudogene status. This CDR3 is 13 amino acids long.

A few counts support this clonotype. The V and J genes are TRBV29-1 and TRBJ2-1, with D hard to call. Trimming cost V 5 bases and J 5 bases, with 13 bases left between them. The V gene's germline CDR1 is SQVTM and CDR2 ANQGSEA. The CDR3 sequence is 13 residues long. The CDR3 DNA reads as TGCAGCGTTACACCCGCTCCAAACAATGAGCAGTTCTTC. This encodes CSVTPAPNNEQFF.

The sample holds a few counts of this clonotype. The rearrangement uses TRBV20-1 and TRBJ1-1; D gene ambiguous. V lost 3 bases to trimming and J lost 1 base, with 6 bases between them. Germline V lookup: CDR1 DFQATT, CDR2 SNEGSKA (reference sequence). The CDR3 loop spans 12 amino acids. CDR3: CSARDANTEAFF. The CDR3 coding sequence is TGCAGTGCTAGGGATGCGAACACTGAAGCTTTCTTT.

This clonotype has more than one count but fewer than ten. This CDR3 is CASSEGLAVTYEQYF. CDR3 DNA sequence: TGCGCCAGCAGTGAGGGACTAGCGGTAACTTACGAGCAGTACTTC. The V and J genes are TRBV10-2 and TRBJ2-7; 10 bases agree with TRBD2. CDR1 is WSHSY and CDR2 is SAAADI in the germline V gene. V shed 2 bases and J 4 bases; nucleotides not matched to a gene: 5. CDR3 length: 15 amino acids.

Only a few counts were recorded for this clonotype. The chain couples TRBV5-1 to TRBJ2-3; TRBD1 might be the D (5 bases). This CDR3 is built from 15 residues. Germline CDR1 reads SGHRS; CDR2 reads YFSETQ. V was pared by 4 bases and J by 2 bases, with 14 bases between. In DNA form, the CDR3 reads TGCGCCAGCAGCGACGAAGCAGGGTCCACAGATACGCAGTATTTT. Encoded protein: CASSDEAGSTDTQYF.

The chain employs TRBV6-2 or TRBV6-3 and TRBJ2-2, with D possibly TRBD1 on 5 matching bases. The length of the CDR3 is 14 residues. V gave up 6 bases and J gave up 3 bases, with 11 bases separating them. Germline V CDR1 and CDR2: MNHEY, SVGEGT. The CDR3 region is CASSWGLYTGELFF. CDR3 bases: TGTGCCAGCAGCTGGGGCCTGTACACCGGGGAGCTGTTTTTT.

This clonotype was counted between two and nine times. The chain recombines TRBV15 with TRBJ1-2; weak D call: TRBD1 (5 bases). V was trimmed by 5 bases and J by 2 bases, leaving 6 bases between them. The CDR3 has 12 amino acids. CDR1 and CDR2 (germline): LNHNV, YYDKDF (reference sequence). Here the CDR3 DNA reads TGTGCCACCAGCTCAGGGAACTATGGCTACACCTTC. Encoded protein: CATSSGNYGYTF.